These 14 T cell receptor beta chains came from one sample sequenced in a study of T-cell reconstitution after alpha-beta-depleted transplantation in children. For TCRbeta, the library was prepared with unique molecular identifiers. A single record per CDR3 protein comes from TCRdb applying MiXCR to the PCR reads. The data contain approximately 520,000 distinct CDR3 sequences, 9.5% to 12% of them seen just once; the ten biggest clones take up 12% to 15%. Sequencing was performed on PBMCs, mostly from graft donor cells, taken 180 days after TCRalphabeta/CD19-depleted stem cell transplant. These TCRs come from a female patient aged 2-9 years who had a stem cell transplant for aplastic anemia, so the T cells may come from the graft donor.

The rearrangement joins TRBV5-1 to TRBJ2-3; tentatively, D is TRBD2 (7 bases). The CDR3 totals 15 residues. The V gene's germline CDR1 is SGHRS and CDR2 YFSETQ. The V gene lost 7 bases and the J gene lost 2 bases, with 17 bases spanning the gap. CDR3 DNA sequence: TGCGCCAGCGGGCCGGGGGGCAGTCACACAGATACGCAGTATTTT. Encoded protein: CASGPGGSHTDTQYF.

This rearrangement joins TRBV12-3 or TRBV12-4 to TRBJ2-2; 11 nucleotides line up with TRBD2. CDR3 length: 16 residues. V lost 5 bases to trimming and J lost 2 bases; unmatched junction nucleotides: 4. CDR3 loop: CASSPGLADNTGELFF. As DNA, the CDR3 is TGTGCCAGCAGTCCGGGACTAGCGGATAACACCGGGGAGCTGTTTTTT.

This clonotype occurred a few times. The chain combines TRBV5-6 with TRBJ2-3; D is uncertain. The CDR3 consists of 13 residues. The germline gives CDR1 SGHDT, CDR2 YYEEEE. With 2 bases removed from V and 3 bases from J, the gap between germline ends came to 7 bases. This CDR3 reads CASSFEVTDTQYF. The DNA of the CDR3 is TGTGCCAGCAGCTTTGAAGTTACAGATACGCAGTATTTT.

This clonotype was detected only a few times. This rearrangement joins TRBV7-2 to TRBJ2-7; D gene ambiguous. Germline CDR1 is SGHTA and CDR2 is FQGNSA. V lost 0 bases, J lost 3 bases, and 9 bases lay in between. The CDR3 is made up of 14 amino acids. The CDR3 spells CASSLAPRSYEQYF. CDR3 bases: TGTGCCAGCAGCTTAGCCCCTCGGAGCTACGAGCAGTACTTC.

The chain employs TRBV7-9 and TRBJ2-6, with D perhaps TRBD2 (6 bases). CDR3 length equals 15 residues. CDR1 is SEHNR, CDR2 FQNEAQ, per germline (reference sequence). Trimming cost V 10 bases and J 2 bases, with 15 bases left between them. The CDR3 loop is CATVHSGAGANVLTF. The CDR3 region has the DNA TGTGCCACCGTACATTCGGGGGCTGGGGCCAACGTCCTGACTTTC. Together with reference TRBV7-9 and TRBJ2-6, the CDR3 gives the full variable domain: DTGVSQNPRHKITKRGQNVTFRCDPISEHNRLYWYRQTLGQGPEFLTYFQNEAQLEKSRLLSDRFSAERPKGSFSTLEIQRTEQGDSAMYLCATVHSGAGANVLTFGAGSRLTVL.

This clonotype occurred many times. V and J are TRBV20-1 and TRBJ1-1; D is ambiguous. Germline V gene lookup returns CDR1 DFQATT and CDR2 SNEGSKA (reference sequence). This CDR3 has 12 amino acids. Between the trimmed V and J ends, which lost 6 bases and 2 bases, there was a span of 10 bases. This CDR3 is CSAPIFNTEAFF. The CDR3, as DNA: TGCAGTGCCCCGATTTTCAACACTGAAGCTTTCTTT.

This clonotype was seen more than once but under ten times. The CDR3 DNA is TGCGCCAGCAGCTTGGCGGAAGGCAGGGGATATGAGCAGTTCTTC. Translating gives CASSLAEGRGYEQFF. V gene TRBV5-1 combines with J gene TRBJ2-1; the D gene is possibly TRBD1 (6 bases). Trimming shortened V by 0 bases and J by 8 bases, and 15 bases separated the two germline ends. Germline assignment: CDR1 SGHRS and CDR2 YFSETQ. The CDR3 covers 15 residues. The full variable domain, rest sourced from reference TRBV5-1 and TRBJ2-1, is KAGVTQTPRYLIKTRGQQVTLSCSPISGHRSVSWYQQTPGQGLQFLFEYFSETQRNKGNFPGRFSGRQFSNSRSEMNVSTLELGDSALYLCASSLAEGRGYEQFFGPGTRLTVL.

This clonotype was counted between two and nine times. The rearrangement joins TRBV5-6 to TRBJ2-1, with D possibly being TRBD1 or TRBD2 (5 bases each). The germline V gene has CDR1 SGHDT and CDR2 YYEEEE. V was cut by 1 base and J by 8 bases, with 13 bases left in between. This CDR3 has 14 amino acids. The CDR3 DNA follows: TGTGCCAGCAGCTTGCTGGGGGAAGGGGATGAGCAGTTCTTC. Amino acid sequence: CASSLLGEGDEQFF.

This clonotype was observed at least ten times. The V and J genes are TRBV12-3 or TRBV12-4 and TRBJ2-5; D possibly corresponds to TRBD2 (6 bases). V lost 7 bases, J lost 6 bases, and 18 bases lay in between. This CDR3 comprises 14 residues. The CDR3: CASTPRRGPQTQYF. CDR3 coding DNA: TGTGCCAGCACCCCTAGGAGGGGCCCGCAGACCCAGTACTTC.

A few counts support this clonotype. This sequence joins TRBV6-2 or TRBV6-3 and TRBJ2-1; D is unclear. The length of the CDR3 is 17 residues. Trimming shortened V by 6 bases and J by 6 bases, and 24 bases separated the two germline ends. Germline CDR1 and CDR2: MNHEY and SVGEGT. CDR3 bases: TGTGCCAGCAGGCGCACCCCATTATCCGGATGGGGCAATGAGCAGTTCTTC. Translated, it gives CASRRTPLSGWGNEQFF.

A few counts support this clonotype. V is TRBV11-2 and J is TRBJ2-7, with TRBD2 matching 9 bases. The CDR3 loop spans 15 amino acids. J was trimmed by 3 bases and V by 7 bases; bases with no gene match: 10. Germline CDR1 is SGHAT and CDR2 is FQNNGV. CDR3 region: CASTQLAGGLYEQYV. CDR3 nucleotides: TGTGCCAGCACGCAACTAGCGGGTGGGCTCTACGAGCAGTACGTC.

The chain is built from TRBV7-2 and TRBJ2-7; TRBD2 is a possible D gene (5 bases). The germline CDR1 and CDR2 sequences are SGHTA and FQGNSA. Trimming took off 4 bases at V and 3 bases at J, with 13 bases between the two ends. The CDR3 is 14 residues long. The CDR3, as DNA: TGTGCCAGCAGCTCCCGGACTTCCGACTACGAGCAGTACTTC. It codes for CASSSRTSDYEQYF. Full variable domain (outside the CDR3, taken from reference TRBV7-2 and TRBJ2-7): GAGVSQSPSNKVTEKGKDVELRCDPISGHTALYWYRQSLGQGLEFLIYFQGNSAPDKSGLPSDRFSAERTGGSVSTLTIQRTQQEDSAVYLCASSSRTSDYEQYFGPGTRLTVT.

CDR3 in DNA: TGCGCCAGCAGCCAAGTTCACAGATTGGCGGAGACCCAGTACTTC. Its translation: CASSQVHRLAETQYF. This chain joins TRBV4-3 and TRBJ2-5; no clear D gene. The germline V and J ends were trimmed by 1 base and 5 bases, with 14 bases remaining between them. Germline lookup yields CDR1 LGHNA and CDR2 YSLEER. The CDR3 has 15 amino acids.

This clonotype showed up just a few times. V usage is TRBV14 and J usage is TRBJ2-1; 8 bases fit TRBD2. The germline V gene encodes CDR1 SGHDN and CDR2 FVKESK. Trimming removed 5 bases from V and 9 bases from J; junction bases left unmatched: 12. There are 15 residues in the CDR3. CDR3 amino acids: CASSGGPGTRSEQFF. CDR3 DNA: TGTGCCAGCAGCGGAGGCCCCGGGACTAGAAGTGAGCAGTTCTTC.